This T cell receptor beta chain was retrieved from a study of T cells in localized non-small cell lung cancer. As to this clone: The target antigen is unknown.

General study findings and limits: Uninvolved adjacent lung had more T cell clonality than any other tissue, topping tumor. There were a median around 57 of the top 100 tumor clones appearing in adjacent lung.

Sequenced by immunoSEQ multiplex PCR; TCRdb stores in-frame clones only, minus some. The table lists tens of thousands of clones, approximately 86% of them singletons. Sequenced material: PBMCs, taken before any cancer treatment. This clonotype was sampled from a female donor with stage II lung adenocarcinoma.

This CDR3 reads CASSIARVDTQYF. The CDR3 coding sequence is TGTGCCAGTAGTATAGCCAGGGTTGATACGCAGTATTTT. The chain is built from TRBV19 and TRBJ2-3; the D gene is possibly TRBD1 (5 bases). The CDR3 is 13 residues long. V was trimmed by 1 base and J by 6 bases, leaving 8 bases between them. Germline CDR1 is LNHDA and CDR2 is SQIVND (reference sequence).